These T cell receptor beta chains were read from a single sample in a study of control samples from healthy donors and cancer patients. Only in-frame clones appear in the TCRdb table, and some are missing; sequencing was by immunoSEQ multiplex PCR. The table lists tens of thousands of clones, over 90% of them singletons. Sequenced: blood. Source of these receptors: a woman in her 30s in good health. CDR3s include the opening cysteine and the closing phenylalanine or tryptophan. The D gene is left open where the match is weak. Some rows have no size entry. The others give once, few or many, or a class for an expanded clone.

J	D	size	V	CDR3	DNA
TRBJ1-1	TRBD1	-	TRBV7-3	CASSSTGLGGEAFF	TGTGCCAGCAGCTCGACAGGGCTTGGTGGTGAAGCTTTCTTT
TRBJ2-1	-	-	TRBV7-3	CASSYGGGYNEQFF	TGTGCCAGCAGCTACGGCGGAGGGTACAATGAGCAGTTCTTC
TRBJ2-2	TRBD1	-	TRBV6-5	CASRQFGTGTGELFF	TGTGCCAGCAGGCAATTCGGGACAGGCACCGGGGAGCTGTTTTTT
TRBJ1-6	-	-	TRBV3-1/TRBV3-2	CASSQSRGTRNSPLHF	TGTGCCAGCAGCCAGTCCCGGGGGACTAGGAATTCACCCCTCCACTTT
TRBJ2-1	-	-	TRBV9	CASSVGSGRSSYNEQFF	TGTGCCAGCAGCGTAGGGTCGGGGCGGAGCTCCTACAATGAGCAGTTCTTC
TRBJ2-3	TRBD2	-	TRBV7-9	CASSDRTSGVIPDTQYF	TGTGCCAGCAGCGACAGGACTAGCGGGGTCATCCCAGATACGCAGTATTTT
TRBJ2-5	TRBD1	-	TRBV11-2	CASSFYRGEETQYF	TGTGCCAGCAGCTTTTACAGGGGGGAGGAGACCCAGTACTTC
TRBJ1-4	-	few	TRBV5-1	CASSLGDWQSNEKLFF	TGCGCCAGCAGCTTGGGGGATTGGCAGAGTAATGAAAAACTGTTTTTT
TRBJ1-1	-	-	TRBV6-5	CASRPNSHPEAFF	TGTGCCAGCAGACCAAACAGTCACCCTGAAGCTTTCTTT
TRBJ2-2	-	-	TRBV5-4	CASSLDPTGYNTGELFF	TGTGCCAGCAGCTTGGACCCGACAGGCTATAACACCGGGGAGCTGTTTTTT
TRBJ1-1	-	once	TRBV7-2	CASSFRPRGLNTEAFF	TGTGCCAGCAGCTTCCGACCGCGAGGATTGAACACTGAAGCTTTCTTT
TRBJ2-5	TRBD2	-	TRBV5-1	CASNLGTSGGGETQYF	TGCGCCAGCAACCTGGGGACTAGCGGGGGAGGAGAGACCCAGTACTTC
TRBJ1-5	-	-	TRBV7-9	CASRDSPNQPQHF	TGTGCCAGCAGAGACAGCCCTAATCAGCCCCAGCATTTT
TRBJ2-3	-	-	TRBV6-5	CASSYGATGLDTQYF	TGTGCCAGCAGTTACGGGGCGACAGGTTTGGATACGCAGTATTTT
TRBJ1-4	-	-	TRBV27	CASSFWGATNEKLFF	TGTGCCAGCAGTTTTTGGGGGGCAACTAATGAAAAACTGTTTTTT
TRBJ1-3	-	once	TRBV30	CAWSVSGSGNTIYF	TGTGCCTGGAGTGTATCTGGTTCTGGAAACACCATATATTTT
TRBJ2-7	TRBD2	-	TRBV4-2	CASSSGGSLWEQYF	TGTGCCAGCAGCTCGGGGGGGTCCCTCTGGGAGCAGTACTTC
TRBJ1-4	-	-	TRBV6-5	CASAEQGSGEKLFF	TGTGCCAGCGCCGAACAGGGTTCGGGTGAAAAACTGTTTTTT
TRBJ1-5	-	-	TRBV19	CASNEISTVDSNQPQHF	TGTGCCAGTAACGAGATCTCGACAGTAGATAGCAATCAGCCCCAGCATTTT
TRBJ1-2	-	-	TRBV7-9	CASSYDPSGPEF	TGTGCCAGCAGCTACGACCCATCGGGCCCCGAATTC
TRBJ2-5	-	-	TRBV6-2/TRBV6-3	CASSYGGTQETQYF	TGTGCCAGCAGTTACGGCGGCACCCAAGAGACCCAGTACTTC
TRBJ1-6	-	-	TRBV7-2	CASSLVVRDNSPLHF	TGTGCCAGCAGCTTAGTGGTCAGGGATAATTCACCCCTCCACTTT
TRBJ1-2	-	-	TRBV18	CASSLPDYGYTF	TGTGCCAGCTCCCTCCCAGACTATGGCTACACCTTC
TRBJ1-1	-	-	TRBV7-9	CASSVGLEAFF	TGTGCCAGCAGCGTAGGACTTGAAGCTTTCTTT
TRBJ1-6	-	-	TRBV13	CASSRAGGNYNSPLHF	TGTGCCAGCAGCCGGGCGGGGGGAAACTATAATTCACCCCTCCACTTT
TRBJ2-1	-	-	TRBV15	CATSRDNYNEQFF	TGTGCCACCAGCAGAGACAACTACAATGAGCAGTTCTTC
TRBJ1-5	TRBD1	-	TRBV6-6	CASSPGQGRSNQPQHF	TGTGCCAGCAGCCCGGGACAGGGGCGTAGCAATCAGCCCCAGCATTTT
TRBJ1-6	-	-	TRBV18	CASSDGSIRPNSPLHF	TGTGCCAGCTCGGACGGATCAATCCGCCCCAATTCACCCCTCCACTTT
TRBJ2-2	-	-	TRBV18	CASSPDRNTGELFF	TGTGCCAGCTCACCTGACAGAAACACCGGGGAGCTGTTTTTT
TRBJ1-5	-	-	TRBV2	CASSVRQDTNQPQHF	TGTGCCAGCAGTGTGAGGCAGGACACCAATCAGCCCCAGCATTTT
TRBJ2-1	-	-	TRBV5-5	CASSLGGTPSYEQFF	TGTGCCAGCAGCTTGGGAGGGACCCCCTCTTATGAGCAGTTCTTC
TRBJ2-3	-	-	TRBV12-3/TRBV12-4	CASSSHPTDTQYF	TGTGCCAGCAGTTCACATCCGACAGATACGCAGTATTTT
TRBJ1-1	-	-	TRBV7-6	CASSLGLFAAAFF	TGTGCCAGCAGCCTCGGACTATTCGCGGCGGCTTTCTTT